This T cell receptor (beta chain) was captured by sequencing in a study of T cell responses to AZD1222 COVID-19 vaccine (dated by TCRdb to the early 2020s). Looking at the study overall: Because spike-specific TCR depth and breadth did not differ between the two schedules, AZD1222 recipients who got a second dose at roughly 4 weeks were pooled with those who got a second dose at roughly 12 weeks. TCR sequencing covered fewer than 250 trial participants: 207 given two doses of AZD1222 and about 26 given two doses of MenACWY control vaccine. Trial participants were enrolled into age subgroups of 18-55, 56-69 and 70-plus years, which contained 148, 28 and 57 TCR-sequenced participants, respectively.

General study outcomes and caveats: In the small 56-69-year group, the increase in depth fell short of significance, most likely because of low power. Reportedly, almost half of the unique spike-specific TCRs recognized epitopes lying outside the regions that are mutated in the B.1.351 and B.1.1.7 variants. Because no day 14 peak-response samples were available, the repertoires could be characterized only after the peak T cell response. Participants were mostly white British, with more females than males. The authors suggested clonal diversity may have been underestimated. After two AZD1222 doses, spike-specific TCR breadth and depth were significantly higher than at day 0 and than in MenACWY recipients. CD4 TCRs associated with the vaccine covered the entire spike protein, and the dominant responses were in regions 160-218 and 743-854. Conclusions about previously exposed vaccinees were limited because only 6 or 7 AZD1222 recipients were SARS-CoV-2 seropositive at baseline.

The germline V gene encodes CDR1 PRHDT and CDR2 FYEKMQ (reference sequence). Trimming removed 8 bases from V and 0 bases from J, leaving 14 bases between the germline ends. The CDR3 holds 14 amino acids from the cysteine to the phenylalanine. This entry keeps only the CDR3 DNA: 42 bases, framed from base 1. To note about this clone: What this receptor recognizes is not known. Base qualities are not provided; no much larger clone lies one nucleotide away.

The CDR3 regions of human TCRbeta chains were subjected to immunosequencing. As for the authors' bioinformatics: Repertoire TCRs were checked for matches against a reference library of SARS-CoV-2-specific TCRs that had been generated using the MIRA antigen-specificity platform. Breadth meant the fraction of unique TCRs that were SARS-CoV-2-associated, whereas depth meant the fraction of total T cells that were SARS-CoV-2-associated. Using the MIRA data, every spike-specific TCR was mapped to the spike region that the TCR reacted to and assigned to either a CD4 or a CD8 class. Log10-transformed breadth and depth values were compared by one-way ANOVA with Sidak's multiple comparisons tests. The table comes from immuneACCESS by way of TCRdb, which keeps in-frame sequences with V and J called. Part of the clones is missing from these tables; in studies checked, under half for an unresolved V gene and the rest for unknown reasons. That table furnishes V, J and clone size, whereas the DNA furnished D and trimming. The sample data list about 120,000 clones, and 85% to 90% of these were observed just once. The ten largest account for roughly 8.9% of the sample.

In the paper's terms, the time point label means: baseline before first vaccination. Vaccinee samples came from UK trials COV001 and COV002, including a single-blind randomized controlled phase 2/3 trial of AZD1222 (ChAdOx1 nCoV-19) in healthy adults. For TCRbeta chain sequencing, PBMC samples were collected from trial participants at day 0 and at day 28 after the second dose. The chain is made from TRBV13 and TRBJ2-7, with the D call perhaps TRBD1 or TRBD2, as 6 bases match in each case. The receptor was derived from an adult in good health. The specimen comprised peripheral blood, sampled on day 0 of AZD1222 vaccination. The CDR3 region: CASVERGASYEQYF. In nucleotide form, the sequence is TGTGCCAGCGTGGAAAGGGGGGCCTCCTACGAGCAGTACTTC.